This T cell receptor beta chain was obtained from a study of blood T cell repertoires in COVID-19. In the study overall: COVID-19 samples, acute and convalescent, were from the United States, Italy and Spain.

With respect to this clone: The junction and the germline gene differ at one end; a read error may be behind it.

In the original workflow: Amplification of reference gene primers provided the estimated nucleated cell counts. Repertoires were generated with immunoSEQ multiplex PCR, while TCRdb's copy carries only in-frame clones and drops some. The DNA gave D and trimming, while V, J and clone size come from that table. The data hold about 85,000 clones, with roughly 87% observed a single time. Germline values: CDR1 SGHRS, CDR2 YFSETQ. The CDR3 is made up of 16 amino acids. The sequence came from a man aged 55-75 years with acute or convalescent COVID-19. The specimen was peripheral blood. The chain has TRBV5-1 and TRBJ2-1; the match to TRBD2 covers 11 bases. The DNA of the CDR3 is TGCGCCAGCAGCTTAAAATTAGCGGGGGGGTACAAGGAGCAGTTCTTC. Its protein product is CASSLKLAGGYKEQFF.